This passage covers 10 T cell receptor beta chains from one sample sequenced in a study of shared clonotypes between healthy human individuals. The table came from immunoSEQ multiplex PCR; TCRdb's copy has only in-frame clones and leaves some out. The table records about 2.4 million clones, approximately 94% of them present only once. The sequenced sample was naive CD4+ T cells from PBMCs. Specified subset: CD45RA+ positively selected. Receptors were obtained from a man between 18 and 29 years old in good health. Some clones in this sample may be carry-over from other donors' samples.

As concerns this clone: One junction end disagrees with the germline gene, perhaps due to a read error. The genes are TRBV10-3 and TRBJ1-1, with D possibly being TRBD1 (5 bases). This CDR3 spans 14 amino acids. Germline assignment: CDR1 ENHRY and CDR2 SYGVKD. Here the CDR3 reads CVISEEGGGTEAFF. CDR3 in DNA: TGTGTCATCAGTGAAGAGGGCGGGGGCACTGAAGCTTTCTTT.

The V call is TRBV29-1, the J call TRBJ2-3; 12 bases are a match to TRBD2. With V trimmed by 4 bases and J by 5 bases, 4 bases remained unmatched. Germline V gene data show CDR1 as SQVTM and CDR2 as ANQGSEA. This CDR3 comprises 14 residues. The DNA of the CDR3 is TGCAGCGTTGCTAGCGGGAGGGCCGGAGATACGCAGTATTTT. This codes for CSVASGRAGDTQYF.

The genes are TRBV7-9 and TRBJ2-5; either TRBD1 or TRBD2 may supply D (5 bases each). The CDR3 loop spans 17 amino acids. The germline V gene has CDR1 SEHNR and CDR2 FQNEAQ (reference sequence). Trimming cost V 0 bases and J 5 bases, with 19 bases left between them. The CDR3 DNA is TGTGCCAGCAGCTTAGCGTGGACATGGGGAGAGGGTGAGACCCAGTACTTC. This sequence encodes CASSLAWTWGEGETQYF.

The rearrangement links TRBV28 to TRBJ2-7; the D gene is possibly TRBD2 (5 bases). The CDR3 extends over 11 amino acids. The germline CDR1 and CDR2 sequences are MDHEN and SYDVKM. V was cut by 5 bases and J by 9 bases, with 11 bases left in between. The CDR3 DNA reads TGTGCCAGCAGTCAGAGAAGCGGGCAGTACTTC. Translating it yields CASSQRSGQYF.

This clone has just one count. The genes are TRBV5-1 and TRBJ2-3; 8 bases fit TRBD1. This CDR3 contains 16 residues. CDR1 SGHRS and CDR2 YFSETQ come from the germline V gene. J lost 4 bases, V lost 1 base, and 8 bases had no gene match. The CDR3 DNA is TGCGCCAGCAGCTTGCAATCTGGACAGGGCTCAGATACGCAGTATTTT. It yields the protein CASSLQSGQGSDTQYF.

This clone was detected only once. The V call is TRBV19, the J call TRBJ2-2; weak D call: TRBD1 (6 bases). Trimming left V 4 bases short and J 3 bases short, with 9 bases between. The CDR3 sequence is 14 residues long. The germline V gene encodes CDR1 LNHDA and CDR2 SQIVND (reference sequence). The CDR3 spells CASSTQGYTGELFF. The CDR3 DNA reads as TGTGCCAGTAGTACCCAGGGGTACACCGGGGAGCTGTTTTTT.

V is TRBV6-5 and J is TRBJ2-7, with D possibly TRBD1 on 5 matching bases. Trimming took 2 bases from V and 2 from J, leaving 10 bases between them. The CDR3 has 14 amino acids. Looked up from germline, CDR1 is MNHEY and CDR2 is SVGAGI. The CDR3 nucleotides read TGTGCCAGCAGTTACCCAGGGTACCCCTACGAGCAGTACTTC. Its protein is CASSYPGYPYEQYF.

The DNA of the CDR3 is TGTGCCAGCAGCCGCGGACTAGCGGCAGATACGCAGTATTTT. Encoded protein: CASSRGLAADTQYF. The chain carries TRBV7-9 and TRBJ2-3; TRBD2 matches 10 bases. Looked up from germline, CDR1 is SEHNR and CDR2 is FQNEAQ (reference sequence). V lost 5 bases and J lost 4; bases outside the gene matches: 3. This CDR3 spans 14 amino acids. Supplemented by reference TRBV7-9 and TRBJ2-3, the full variable domain reads DTGVSQNPRHKITKRGQNVTFRCDPISEHNRLYWYRQTLGQGPEFLTYFQNEAQLEKSRLLSDRFSAERPKGSFSTLEIQRTEQGDSAMYLCASSRGLAADTQYFGPGTRLTVL.

The rearrangement joins TRBV7-3 to TRBJ2-1; D may be TRBD2 (6 bases). The V gene lost 5 bases and the J gene lost 7 bases, with 15 bases spanning the gap. In germline, CDR1 is SGHTA, CDR2 FQGTGA. The CDR3 runs 14 residues. The CDR3 DNA sequence: TGTGCCAGCAGCGTAATCGCAGGAGGGAATGAGCAGTTCTTC. Its translation is CASSVIAGGNEQFF.

This clone came up once. The chain joins TRBV15 to TRBJ2-7, with D unclear. The CDR3 contains 14 residues. Germline loops: CDR1 LNHNV, CDR2 YYDKDF (reference sequence). Trimming took 0 bases from V and 3 from J, leaving 9 bases between them. The CDR3 DNA reads TGTGCCACCAGCAGAGATCCGTCCAACTACGAGCAGTACTTC. This sequence encodes CATSRDPSNYEQYF.